The rows below give T cell receptor beta chains drawn from one sample of a study of cytomegalovirus exposure and HLA in healthy donors. The data were produced by immunoSEQ multiplex PCR, yet TCRdb's version contains in-frame clones alone and is incomplete. The table lists about 69,000 clones, under 80% of them singletons, with around 13% in the top ten. The sequencing sample was made of PBMCs. The receptors stem from a male donor in good health and CMV-seropositive. Both conserved end residues are part of each CDR3. Fields, in order: D gene, J gene, clone size, V gene, CDR3 protein, CDR3 DNA. The D gene is left open where the match is weak. A clone size is listed for some rows: how often the clone was seen (once, few, many), or a class if it is expanded.

-	TRBJ2-7	few	TRBV5-4	CASSRGTLSSYEQYF	TGTGCCAGCAGCCGGGGGACGTTAAGCTCCTACGAGCAGTACTTC
TRBD2	TRBJ2-1	few	TRBV30	CAWSTGAGGNEQFF	TGTGCCTGGAGTACTGGAGCGGGAGGCAATGAGCAGTTCTTC
-	TRBJ1-1	-	TRBV18	CASSEGRNTEAFF	TGTGCCAGCTCAGAGGGTCGGAACACTGAAGCTTTCTTT
-	TRBJ2-7	-	TRBV14	CASSHLQGGTGKQYF	TGTGCCAGCAGCCACTTACAGGGGGGGACCGGGAAGCAGTACTTC
-	TRBJ1-1	-	TRBV18	CASSPRYDADTEAFF	TGTGCCAGCTCACCACGTTACGACGCGGACACTGAAGCTTTCTTT
TRBD1	TRBJ2-1	few	TRBV27	CASRYQGGPGYNEQFF	TGTGCCAGCAGATACCAAGGGGGCCCGGGATACAATGAGCAGTTCTTC
-	TRBJ1-2	-	TRBV7-9	CASSMGGIVHGYTF	TGTGCCAGCAGCATGGGAGGGATCGTCCATGGCTACACCTTC
-	TRBJ2-2	-	TRBV10-3	CAVLTVNTGELFF	TGTGCCGTACTGACAGTTAACACCGGGGAGCTGTTTTTT
TRBD1	TRBJ2-1	-	TRBV29-1	CSARYQGVAEQFF	TGCAGCGCCCGCTATCAGGGGGTGGCTGAGCAGTTCTTC
-	TRBJ2-1	-	TRBV9	CASSAGHRSSYNEQFF	TGTGCCAGCAGCGCGGGACACCGTAGCTCCTACAATGAGCAGTTCTTC
-	TRBJ1-5	few	TRBV19	CASSPTGANQPQHF	TGTGCCAGTAGCCCGACAGGCGCTAATCAGCCCCAGCATTTT
-	TRBJ2-7	-	TRBV25-1	CASKGYYEQYF	TGTGCCAGCAAAGGATACTACGAGCAGTACTTC
-	TRBJ1-3	-	TRBV7-6	CASSLEDRGNTIYF	TGTGCCAGCAGCTTAGAGGACAGAGGAAACACCATATATTTT
TRBD1	TRBJ1-4	-	TRBV9	CASSGTGTKATEKLFF	TGTGCCAGCAGCGGGACAGGCACGAAGGCAACTGAAAAACTGTTTTTT
TRBD2	TRBJ2-1	-	TRBV5-6	CASSSYLAGGRTYNEQFF	TGTGCCAGCAGCAGCTATCTAGCTGGCGGGAGAACCTACAATGAGCAGTTCTTC
TRBD2	TRBJ2-5	-	TRBV2	CASRGRNRLAGETQYF	TGTGCCAGCAGGGGAAGAAACCGACTAGCGGGAGAGACCCAGTACTTC
-	TRBJ2-7	-	TRBV11-2	CASSSGMGGYEQYF	TGTGCCAGCAGCTCCGGGATGGGAGGCTACGAGCAGTACTTC